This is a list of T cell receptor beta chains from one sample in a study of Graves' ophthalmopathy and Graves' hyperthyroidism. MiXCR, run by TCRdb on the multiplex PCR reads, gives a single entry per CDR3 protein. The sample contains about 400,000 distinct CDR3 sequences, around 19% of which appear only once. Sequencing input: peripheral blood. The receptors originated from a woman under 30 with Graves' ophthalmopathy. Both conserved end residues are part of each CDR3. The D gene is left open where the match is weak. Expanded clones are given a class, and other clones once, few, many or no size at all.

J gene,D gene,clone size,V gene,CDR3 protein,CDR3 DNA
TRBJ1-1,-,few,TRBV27,CASSLSPGMNTEAFF,TGTGCCAGCAGTTTATCGCCAGGGATGAACACTGAAGCTTTCTTT
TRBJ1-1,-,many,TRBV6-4,CASSDSNVGEAFF,TGTGCCAGCAGTGACTCGAATGTGGGTGAAGCTTTCTTT
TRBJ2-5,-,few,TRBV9,CASSPSRGNWYQETQYF,TGTGCCAGCAGCCCCAGCCGGGGTAATTGGTACCAAGAGACCCAGTACTTC
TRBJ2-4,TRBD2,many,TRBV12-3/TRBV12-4,CASSPGLTENIQYF,TGTGCCAGCAGTCCGGGACTAACCGAAAACATTCAGTACTTC
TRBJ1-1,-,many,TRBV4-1,CASSERSVGTEAFF,TGCGCCAGCAGCGAGAGGAGCGTGGGCACTGAAGCTTTCTTT
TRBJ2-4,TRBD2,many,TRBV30,CAWSVRPLLAELAKNIQYF,TGTGCCTGGAGTGTACGACCTCTCCTAGCGGAACTAGCCAAAAACATTCAGTACTTC
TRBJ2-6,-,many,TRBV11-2,CASSYRRTSGANVLTF,TGTGCCAGCAGCTATCGACGGACCTCTGGGGCCAACGTCCTGACTTTC
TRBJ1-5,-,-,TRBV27,CASSTLQGNQPQHF,TGTGCCAGCAGCACCCTACAGGGAAATCAGCCCCAGCATTTT
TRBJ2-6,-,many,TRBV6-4,CASSDSDGSGANVLTF,TGTGCCAGCAGTGACTCGGACGGCTCTGGGGCCAACGTCCTGACTTTC
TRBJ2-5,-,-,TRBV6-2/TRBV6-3,CASSRNTMGETQYF,TGTGCCAGCAGTCGAAATACAATGGGAGAGACCCAGTACTTC
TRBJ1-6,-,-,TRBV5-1,CASSPRSSYNSPLHF,TGCGCCAGCAGCCCGCGTTCCTCCTATAATTCACCCCTCCACTTT
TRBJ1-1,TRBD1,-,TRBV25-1,CASSDLTGRGVNTEAFF,TGTGCCAGCAGTGACCTGACAGGGCGTGGTGTGAACACTGAAGCTTTCTTT
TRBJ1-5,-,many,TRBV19,CASSMRDGGVNQPQHF,TGTGCCAGTAGTATGAGAGACGGGGGGGTAAATCAGCCCCAGCATTTT
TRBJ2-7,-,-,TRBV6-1,CASMSGTGAYEQYF,TGTGCCAGCATGTCGGGGACGGGGGCCTACGAGCAGTACTTC
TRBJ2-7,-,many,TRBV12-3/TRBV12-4,CASRKDSYEQYF,TGTGCCAGCAGGAAAGACTCCTACGAGCAGTACTTC
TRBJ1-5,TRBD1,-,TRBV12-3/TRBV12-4,CASSNRGDSNQPQHF,TGTGCCAGCAGCAACAGGGGGGACAGCAATCAGCCCCAGCATTTT
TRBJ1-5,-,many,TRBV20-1,CSAVRGWIANQPQHF,TGCAGTGCTGTAAGGGGTTGGATAGCAAATCAGCCCCAGCATTTT
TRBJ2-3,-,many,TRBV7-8,CASSLPGTEGTDTQYF,TGTGCCAGCAGCTTGCCGGGGACCGAGGGGACAGATACGCAGTATTTT
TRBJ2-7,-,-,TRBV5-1,CASSADGTPYSYEQYF,TGCGCCAGCAGCGCCGATGGGACTCCTTATTCCTACGAGCAGTACTTC
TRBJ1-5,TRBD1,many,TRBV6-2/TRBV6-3,CASSSSTGGVNQPQHF,TGTGCCAGCAGTTCCTCGACAGGGGGAGTCAATCAGCCCCAGCATTTT
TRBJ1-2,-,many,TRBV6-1,CASRGNYGYTF,TGTGCCAGCAGGGGAAACTATGGCTACACCTTC
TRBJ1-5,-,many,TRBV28,CASIGAGSTQPQHF,TGTGCCAGCATTGGGGCAGGCTCTACTCAGCCCCAGCATTTT
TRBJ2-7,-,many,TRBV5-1,CASSLVRGLINEQYF,TGCGCCAGCAGCTTGGTGCGGGGTTTGATAAACGAGCAGTACTTC
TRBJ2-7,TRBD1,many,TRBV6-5,CASLDRGGYEQYF,TGTGCCAGCTTGGACAGGGGAGGCTACGAGCAGTACTTC
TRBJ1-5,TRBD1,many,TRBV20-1,CSARERDRALRPQHF,TGCAGTGCTAGAGAACGGGACAGAGCCTTGCGGCCCCAGCATTTT
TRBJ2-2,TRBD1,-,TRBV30,CALHGQGIVAGELFF,TGTGCCCTCCACGGACAGGGTATCGTGGCCGGGGAGCTGTTTTTT
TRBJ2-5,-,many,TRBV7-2,CASSLPQGVGQETQYF,TGTGCCAGCAGCCTCCCACAAGGGGTAGGGCAAGAGACCCAGTACTTC
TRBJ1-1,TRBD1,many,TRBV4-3,CASSQSGTGNTEAFF,TGCGCCAGCAGCCAATCCGGGACAGGGAACACTGAAGCTTTCTTT
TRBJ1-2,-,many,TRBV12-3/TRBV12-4,CASSLVVSDGYTF,TGTGCCAGCAGTTTAGTAGTCTCTGATGGCTACACCTTC
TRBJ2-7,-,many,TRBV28,CASSSISFGDRKNEQYF,TGTGCCAGCAGTTCCATCTCCTTTGGAGACCGAAAGAACGAGCAGTACTTC
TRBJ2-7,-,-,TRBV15,CATSRQESSYEQYF,TGTGCCACCAGCAGGCAGGAGAGCTCCTACGAGCAGTACTTC
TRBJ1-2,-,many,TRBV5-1,CASRLQVNYGYTF,TGCGCCAGCAGATTACAGGTTAACTATGGCTACACCTTC
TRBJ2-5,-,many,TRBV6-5,CASSPTGGGGETQYF,TGTGCCAGCAGTCCTACAGGGGGGGGCGGCGAGACCCAGTACTTC
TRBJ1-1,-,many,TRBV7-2,CASSRTRIRTEAFF,TGTGCCAGCAGCCGAACCCGAATTAGGACTGAAGCTTTCTTT
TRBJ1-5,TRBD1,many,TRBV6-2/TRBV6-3,CASTDRGSGNQPQHF,TGTGCCAGCACTGACAGGGGGTCGGGCAATCAGCCCCAGCATTTT
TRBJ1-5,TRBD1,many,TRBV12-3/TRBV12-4,CASSFGTGSREPQHF,TGTGCCAGCAGTTTCGGGACAGGGAGCCGAGAGCCCCAGCATTTT
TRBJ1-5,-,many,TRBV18,CASSASGWNQPQHF,TGTGCCAGCTCAGCCTCCGGGTGGAATCAGCCCCAGCATTTT
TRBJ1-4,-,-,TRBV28,CASSLFGQIEKLFF,TGTGCCAGCAGTTTATTCGGGCAGATTGAAAAACTGTTTTTT
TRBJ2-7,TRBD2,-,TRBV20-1,CSAEPRAGRYEQYF,TGCAGTGCAGAACCTAGAGCGGGAAGGTACGAGCAGTACTTC
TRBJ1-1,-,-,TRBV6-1,CASSNGAANTEAFF,TGTGCCAGCAGCAACGGAGCTGCGAACACTGAAGCTTTCTTT
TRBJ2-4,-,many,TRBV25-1,CASSDNRDLKSIQYF,TGTGCCAGCAGTGATAACAGGGATTTGAAAAGCATTCAGTACTTC
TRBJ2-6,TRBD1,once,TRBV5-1,CASSDWTGGTYSGANVLTF,TGCGCCAGCAGCGACTGGACAGGGGGGACCTACTCTGGGGCCAACGTCCTGACTTTC